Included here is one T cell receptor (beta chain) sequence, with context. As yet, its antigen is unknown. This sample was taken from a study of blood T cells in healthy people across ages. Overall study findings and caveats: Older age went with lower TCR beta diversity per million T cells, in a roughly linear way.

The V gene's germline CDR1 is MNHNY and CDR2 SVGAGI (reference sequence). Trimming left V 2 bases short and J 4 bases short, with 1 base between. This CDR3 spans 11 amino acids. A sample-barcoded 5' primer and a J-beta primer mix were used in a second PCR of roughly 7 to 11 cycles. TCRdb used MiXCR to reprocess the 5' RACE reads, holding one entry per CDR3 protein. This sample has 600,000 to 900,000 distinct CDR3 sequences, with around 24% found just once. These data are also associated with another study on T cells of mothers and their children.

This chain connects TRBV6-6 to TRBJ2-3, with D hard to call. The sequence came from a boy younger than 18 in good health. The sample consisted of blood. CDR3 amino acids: CASSYADTQYF. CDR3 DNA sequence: TGTGCCAGCAGTTACGCAGATACGCAGTATTTT.